This T cell receptor beta chain was found in a study of blood T cell repertoires in COVID-19. Looking at the study overall: From T cells, B-cell-depleted T cells, or PBMCs came the material, which was cDNA or gDNA.

This clone was seen just once. Authors' methods: Estimates of nucleated cell counts were drawn from the amplification of reference gene primers. Generated by immunoSEQ multiplex PCR, the TCRdb table keeps only in-frame clones and is missing some. V and J calls and clone size come straight from that table; D and trimming were deduced from the DNA. The repertoire holds approximately 81,000 clones, 82% seen once, with about 7.4% in the top ten. The germline V gene encodes CDR1 SGHTS and CDR2 YDEGEE. V trimming: 2 bases; J trimming: 7 bases; junction bases outside the gene matches: 13. The CDR3 has 16 residues.

Sequenced input: peripheral blood. This receptor was taken from a human donor in a cohort sampled during active COVID-19. V is TRBV5-8 and J is TRBJ2-7; TRBD2 aligns across 9 bases. In nucleotides, the CDR3 is TGTGCCAGCAGCTTTTATCGACTAGCGGCCTACTGGGAGCAGTACTTC. Residues: CASSFYRLAAYWEQYF.